This T cell receptor beta chain was documented in a study of blood T cell repertoires in COVID-19. As for the study in general: Specimens from acute and convalescent COVID-19 originated in the United States, Italy and Spain.

As originally analysed: Scientists estimated how many nucleated cells there were by amplifying reference gene primers. Generated by immunoSEQ multiplex PCR, the TCRdb table keeps only in-frame clones and is missing some. That table gives V, J and clone size, and the DNA gave D and trimming. The table has 300,000 to 450,000 clones, 70% to 90% seen once. V lost 4 bases, J lost 3 bases, and 5 bases stayed unmatched. This CDR3 is built from 14 residues. Germline V CDR1 and CDR2: SNHLY, FYNNEI. The TCR originated in a human donor in a cohort sampled during active COVID-19. The sequenced sample was peripheral blood. This chain joins TRBV2 and TRBJ2-7; 8 bases align to TRBD1. Written as DNA, the CDR3 is TGTGCCAGCAGTGTAGGACAGGGAGGCTACGAGCAGTACTTC. Amino acid sequence: CASSVGQGGYEQYF.